This T cell receptor beta chain was sequenced during a study of blood T cell repertoires in COVID-19. Study background: Donors in the United States, Italy and Spain gave samples during acute or convalescent COVID-19.

In germline, CDR1 is MGHRA, CDR2 YSYEKL. This CDR3 is 13 amino acids long. V shed 5 bases and J 5 bases; nucleotides not matched to a gene: 1. The data were produced by immunoSEQ multiplex PCR, yet TCRdb's version contains in-frame clones alone and is incomplete. This table has almost 500,000 clones, around 85% appearing once. Sequenced material: PBMCs or T cells enriched from blood (not recorded which). The sequence derives from a woman aged 55-69 years who had recovered from COVID-19. The J gene is TRBJ2-1, the V gene TRBV4-1, with 9 bases that match TRBD1. The CDR3 region has the DNA TGCGCCAGCAGCAGGACAGGGGACAATGAGCAGTTCTTC. Its translation: CASSRTGDNEQFF.